Listed here are 20 T cell receptor beta chains from one sample, sequenced in a study of cytomegalovirus exposure and HLA in healthy donors. PCR amplification relied on 60 Vbeta primers (plus 13 Jbeta primers). Assay used: immunoSEQ multiplex PCR; TCRdb lists only in-frame clones, some missing. The sample contains 150,000 to 200,000 clones, around 83% of which appear only once. The specimen was PBMCs. Receptors were obtained from a woman aged 18-29 years in good health and CMV-seronegative.

This clone was recorded once. J is TRBJ2-7 and V is TRBV5-1, with 7 positions matching TRBD1. Germline values: CDR1 SGHRS, CDR2 YFSETQ. Losses at the gene ends were 1 base for V and 3 bases for J; bases not matched to a gene: 4. There are 14 residues in the CDR3. CDR3: CASSLRQGDYEQYF. The CDR3 DNA sequence: TGCGCCAGCAGCTTGAGGCAGGGGGACTACGAGCAGTACTTC.

Concerning this clone itself: An end of the junction differs from the germline gene, which may be a read error. This chain joins TRBV7-9 and TRBJ2-7, with TRBD1 identical over 8 bases. This CDR3 contains 16 residues. Germline CDR1 and CDR2: SEHNR and FQNEAQ (reference sequence). The CDR3, as DNA: TGTTCCAGCAGCTTCTACGGACAGGGAGCTTCCTACGAGCAGTACTTC. It is translated as CSSSFYGQGASYEQYF.

This clone was seen more than once but under ten times. This chain connects TRBV7-2 to TRBJ2-7, with D perhaps TRBD2 (6 bases). CDR3 size: 14 residues. Per the germline V gene, CDR1 is SGHTA and CDR2 is FQGNSA. V was clipped by 5 bases and J by 2 bases, with 13 bases between them. This CDR3 is CASSPRLEPYEQYF. The CDR3, as DNA: TGTGCCAGCAGCCCTAGACTAGAACCCTACGAGCAGTACTTC.

This clone was observed a single time. This chain uses TRBV7-2 with TRBJ2-3; 7 nucleotides line up with TRBD2. V trimming: 4 bases; J trimming: 4 bases; junction bases outside the gene matches: 8. CDR3 length equals 15 residues. Germline V gives CDR1 SGHTA, CDR2 FQGNSA. CDR3 in amino acids: CASSSGTNLPDTQYF. The CDR3, as DNA: TGTGCCAGCAGCTCCGGGACTAATCTTCCAGATACGCAGTATTTT.

This clone was seen a single time. The genes are TRBV9 and TRBJ1-6, with D hard to call. CDR1 and CDR2 from the germline V gene are SGDLS and YYNGEE. This CDR3 is 12 amino acids long. Trimming took 7 bases from V and 14 from J, leaving 16 bases between them. CDR3 nucleotide sequence: TGTGCCAGCGGATCTTCGGTGAGGGCCCTCCACTTT. Its translation is CASGSSVRALHF.

The V call is TRBV10-3, the J call TRBJ1-3; D not resolved. Germline lookup yields CDR1 ENHRY and CDR2 SYGVKD. Trimming pared 0 bases from V and 0 bases from J, leaving 12 bases between. This CDR3 is 17 amino acids long. The CDR3 region is CAISESRVVISGNTIYF. The CDR3 DNA reads TGTGCCATCAGTGAGTCGAGGGTTGTCATCTCTGGAAACACCATATATTTT.

The rearrangement joins TRBV5-1 to TRBJ2-3, with a possible D match to TRBD1 (5 bases). The CDR3 runs 16 residues. Deletions cut 5 bases from V and 0 bases from J, with 16 bases between. Germline values: CDR1 SGHRS, CDR2 YFSETQ. The CDR3 bases are TGCGCCAGCAGTTCTCGTGGGGCGGCTAGCACAGATACGCAGTATTTT. Its protein is CASSSRGAASTDTQYF.

CDR3 bases: TGTGCCAGCAGCTCGGCCGAGGTTGGCTGGGCAGATACGCAGTATTTT. Its protein is CASSSAEVGWADTQYF. The V and J genes are TRBV7-9 and TRBJ2-3; D is undetermined. In germline, CDR1 is SEHNR, CDR2 FQNEAQ (reference sequence). Trimming removed 4 bases at V and 4 bases at J, with 18 bases between. The CDR3 runs 16 residues.

CDR3 amino acids: CSVRGTGKDEQYF. CDR3 DNA sequence: TGCAGCGTGAGAGGGACAGGGAAGGACGAGCAGTACTTC. The chain joins TRBV29-1 to TRBJ2-5, with 9 bases lining up with TRBD1. The J call may not be correct, given that the DNA end is closer to TRBJ2-7. The CDR3 loop spans 13 amino acids. Germline CDR1 and CDR2: SQVTM and ANQGSEA.

The V gene is TRBV5-1, the J gene TRBJ2-4, with TRBD2 identical over 15 bases. Germline V gene lookup returns CDR1 SGHRS and CDR2 YFSETQ. V was clipped by 2 bases and J by 4 bases; unmatched bases: 4. CDR3 length: 17 residues. DNA for the CDR3: TGCGCCAGCAGCTTTTCCGGGACTAGCGGGAGGAAAAACATTCAGTACTTC. Its translation: CASSFSGTSGRKNIQYF.

The V gene is TRBV6-1, the J gene TRBJ2-7; D gene ambiguous. Germline V gene data show CDR1 as MNHNS and CDR2 as SASEGT. Trimming left V 10 bases short and J 5 bases short, with 3 bases between. The CDR3 sequence is 8 residues long. This CDR3 reads CATDEQYF. The CDR3 DNA is TGTGCCACTGACGAGCAGTACTTC.

This sequence joins TRBV6-5 and TRBJ2-1; the match to TRBD2 covers 10 bases. CDR1 and CDR2 (germline): MNHEY, SVGAGI. The V gene end was trimmed by 2 bases and the J gene end by 4 bases; junction bases not matched to a gene: 5. This CDR3 spans 16 amino acids. This CDR3 reads CASSYGPAGGYNEQFF. As DNA, the CDR3 is TGTGCCAGCAGTTACGGTCCAGCGGGGGGGTACAATGAGCAGTTCTTC.

V usage is TRBV29-1 and J usage is TRBJ1-1; 7 bases match TRBD1. CDR1 SQVTM and CDR2 ANQGSEA come from the germline V gene. The CDR3 sequence is 13 residues long. V gave up 5 bases and J gave up 5 bases; unmatched junction bases: 8. The CDR3 region is CSVYRGGGTEAFF. DNA for the CDR3: TGCAGCGTTTACAGGGGTGGGGGGACTGAAGCTTTCTTT.

The chain couples TRBV15 to TRBJ1-5; D is unresolved. Germline values: CDR1 LNHNV, CDR2 YYDKDF (reference sequence). Trimming left V 5 bases short and J 3 bases short, with 11 bases between. There are 14 residues in the CDR3. As DNA, the CDR3 is TGTGCCACCAGCGAGGCAACTCCCAATCAGCCCCAGCATTTT. Encoded protein: CATSEATPNQPQHF.

The rearrangement joins TRBV6-6 to TRBJ2-1, with 16 positions matching TRBD2. Trimming cost V 2 bases and J 5 bases; bases outside gene matches: 0. Germline loops: CDR1 MNHNY, CDR2 SVGAGI (reference sequence). The CDR3 sequence is 16 residues long. The CDR3 bases are TGTGCCAGCAGTTACGGGACTAGCGGGAGGGACAATGAGCAGTTCTTC. Its protein product is CASSYGTSGRDNEQFF.

The chain recombines TRBV18 with TRBJ1-6; the match to TRBD1 covers 8 bases. The junction had 3 bases not matched to a gene; V was cut back by 3 bases and J by 8 bases. Per the germline V gene, CDR1 is KGHSH and CDR2 is LQKENI. The CDR3 spans 14 residues. The CDR3 sequence: CASSPSGQDSPLHF. In nucleotides, the CDR3 is TGTGCCAGCTCACCGTCGGGACAGGATTCACCCCTCCACTTT. The full variable domain, with the rest looked up from reference TRBV18 and TRBJ1-6, is NAGVMQNPRHLVRRRGQEARLRCSPMKGHSHVYWYRQLPEEGLKFMVYLQKENIIDESGMPKERFSAEFPKEGPSILRIQQVVRGDSAAYFCASSPSGQDSPLHFGNGTRLTVT.

This clone was recorded a few times. The rearrangement links TRBV30 to TRBJ1-1; TRBD1 agrees at 10 bases. Germline V CDR1 and CDR2: GTSNPN, SVGIG (reference sequence). J lost 3 bases, V lost 5 bases, and 3 bases had no gene match. The CDR3 covers 13 residues. The CDR3 spells CAWRQGAHTEAFF. In DNA, the CDR3 is TGTGCCTGGCGACAGGGGGCGCACACTGAAGCTTTCTTT.

This chain joins TRBV27 and TRBJ1-1, with TRBD1 matching 9 bases. CDR1 and CDR2 (germline): MNHEY, SMNVEV (reference sequence). CDR3 length: 15 residues. With 6 bases clipped from V and 4 bases from J, the junction kept 9 bases outside the gene matches. CDR3 bases: TGTGCCAGCAGGAAGCGGGGACAGGGTGGCACTGAAGCTTTCTTT. It encodes CASRKRGQGGTEAFF.

This chain connects TRBV5-1 to TRBJ1-1; unclear D gene. From germline, CDR1 is SGHRS and CDR2 YFSETQ. CDR3 size: 14 residues. Trimming cost V 0 bases and J 4 bases, with 10 bases left between them. The CDR3 loop reads CASSLGGPGTEAFF. The CDR3 DNA sequence: TGCGCCAGCAGCTTGGGAGGGCCCGGCACTGAAGCTTTCTTT.

V and J are TRBV2 and TRBJ2-1; D gene ambiguous. Trimming cost V 4 bases and J 9 bases, with 4 bases left between them. CDR3 size: 10 residues. Germline V gene lookup returns CDR1 SNHLY and CDR2 FYNNEI. The CDR3 protein is CASSGSEQFF. CDR3 coding DNA: TGTGCCAGCAGTGGGAGTGAGCAGTTCTTC.